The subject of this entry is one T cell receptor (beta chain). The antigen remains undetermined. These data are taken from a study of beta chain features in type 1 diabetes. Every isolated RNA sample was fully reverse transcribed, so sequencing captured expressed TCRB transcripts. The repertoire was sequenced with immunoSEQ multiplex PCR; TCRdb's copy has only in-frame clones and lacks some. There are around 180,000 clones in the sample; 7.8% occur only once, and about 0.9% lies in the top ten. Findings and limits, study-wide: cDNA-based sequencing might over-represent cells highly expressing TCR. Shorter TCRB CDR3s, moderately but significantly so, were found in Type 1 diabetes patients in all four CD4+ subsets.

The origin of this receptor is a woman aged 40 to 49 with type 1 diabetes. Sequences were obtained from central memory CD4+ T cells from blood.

The CDR3 nucleotides read TGTGCCACCCAAGGGGATGGTAATGAAAAACTGTTTTTT. Amino acids: CATQGDGNEKLFF. V usage is TRBV6-5 and J usage is TRBJ1-4, with D possibly being TRBD1 (5 bases). Trimming took 10 bases from V and 4 from J, leaving 13 bases between them. CDR1 and CDR2 (germline): MNHEY, SVGAGI. The CDR3 is 13 amino acids.